These T cell receptor beta chains were read from a single sample in a study of OX40 agonist ivuxolimab in advanced cancers. The assay was immunoSEQ multiplex PCR, and TCRdb's table has in-frame clones only and misses some. The table records 80,000 to 95,000 clones, about 80% of them present only once. Specimen: CD4+ or CD8+ T cells sorted from blood, collected in a trial of the OX40 agonist ivuxolimab. The receptors here all came from an adult with an advanced solid tumor such as melanoma, head and neck, liver or kidney cancer. CDR3s include the opening cysteine and the closing phenylalanine or tryptophan. A D gene is named only where the DNA matches it firmly.

V | D | CDR3
TRBV19 | - | CASTQTAAYQPQHF
TRBV19 | - | CASSPQKGLNYGYTF
TRBV2 | - | CASAHDRGDTEAFF
TRBV6-1 | - | CASSELGNTIYF
TRBV4-3 | - | CASSQGLRGSSYEQYF
TRBV11-3 | TRBD1 | CASSSSDRAYEQYF
TRBV6-5 | - | CASSYGGALGEQYF
TRBV4-1 | - | CASSQNENQPQHF
TRBV25-1 | - | CASSESGGTEAFF
TRBV6-6 | - | CASSLQGGGPYEQYF
TRBV11-2 | TRBD1 | CASSLDFLYLVGQGTYEQYF
TRBV20-1 | - | CRPAAYNEQFF
TRBV6-1 | - | CASTVPEGTQYF
TRBV2 | - | CASSEARGDYSNQPQHF
TRBV28 | - | CASSAPGQGPFHQFF
TRBV25-1 | TRBD1 | CASSEYRGGAESSPLHF
TRBV6-1 | - | CASCVFRDWNTEAFF
TRBV28 | TRBD1 | CASREGTALRPQHF
TRBV9 | - | CASSPQSDLPGNYGYTF
TRBV7-2 | - | CASSFYEGELFF
TRBV2 | - | CASTRTVEETQYF
TRBV11-2 | - | CASRPGGHRTDTQYF
TRBV6-1 | - | CASSASPAAVGNEKLFF
TRBV18 | - | CASSSDTNEKLFF
TRBV4-2 | TRBD1 | CASSLLTGTGNTIYF
TRBV4-2 | TRBD1 | CTSSQSTGEYEQYF
TRBV30 | TRBD1 | CAWSGQTGLSSGNTIYF
TRBV5-4 | - | CASSREQGGELFF
TRBV5-1 | - | CASSLGSGLVETQYF